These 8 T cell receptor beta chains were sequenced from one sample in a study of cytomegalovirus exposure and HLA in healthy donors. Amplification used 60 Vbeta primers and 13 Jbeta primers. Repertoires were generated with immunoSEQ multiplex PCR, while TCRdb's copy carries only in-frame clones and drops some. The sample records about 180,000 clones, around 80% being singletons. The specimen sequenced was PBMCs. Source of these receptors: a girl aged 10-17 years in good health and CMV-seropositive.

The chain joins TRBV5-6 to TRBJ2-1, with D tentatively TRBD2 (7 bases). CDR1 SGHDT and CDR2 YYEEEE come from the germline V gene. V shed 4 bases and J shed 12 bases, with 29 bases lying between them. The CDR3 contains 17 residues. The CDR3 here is CASSHRLTGGPQFGQFF. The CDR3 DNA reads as TGTGCCAGCAGCCACCGACTAACGGGGGGCCCTCAGTTTGGGCAGTTCTTC. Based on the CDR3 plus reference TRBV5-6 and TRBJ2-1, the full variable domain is DAGVTQSPTHLIKTRGQQVTLRCSPKSGHDTVSWYQQALGQGPQFIFQYYEEEERQRGNFPDRFSGHQFPNYSSELNVNALLLGDSALYLCASSHRLTGGPQFGQFFGPGTRLTVL.

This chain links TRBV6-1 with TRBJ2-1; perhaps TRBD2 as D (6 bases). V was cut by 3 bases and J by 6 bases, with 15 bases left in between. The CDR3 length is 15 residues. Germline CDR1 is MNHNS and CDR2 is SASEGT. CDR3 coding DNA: TGTGCCAGCAGTGATGCAGCGTGGGACTTCAATGAGCAGTTCTTC. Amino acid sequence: CASSDAAWDFNEQFF.

CDR3: CASSQDPPLTEQYF. CDR3 coding DNA: TGTGCCAGCAGCCAAGATCCCCCCCTGACAGAGCAGTACTTC. The rearrangement uses TRBV4-2 and TRBJ2-7; D gene ambiguous. The germline V and J ends were trimmed by 0 bases and 7 bases, with 13 bases remaining between them. CDR3 length: 14 amino acids. From germline, CDR1 is LGHNA and CDR2 YNFKEQ.

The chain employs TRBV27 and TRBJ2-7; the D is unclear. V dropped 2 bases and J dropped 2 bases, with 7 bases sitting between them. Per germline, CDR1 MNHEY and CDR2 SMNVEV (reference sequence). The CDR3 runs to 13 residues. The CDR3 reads CASSLTVPYEQYF. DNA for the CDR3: TGTGCCAGCAGTTTAACTGTCCCCTACGAGCAGTACTTC.

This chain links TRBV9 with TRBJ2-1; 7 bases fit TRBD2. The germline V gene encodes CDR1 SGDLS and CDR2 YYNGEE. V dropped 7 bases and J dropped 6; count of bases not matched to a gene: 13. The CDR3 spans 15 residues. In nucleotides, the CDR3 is TGTGCCAGCTCACCCGGAGAGGGAGGGCTCAATGAGCAGTTCTTC. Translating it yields CASSPGEGGLNEQFF.

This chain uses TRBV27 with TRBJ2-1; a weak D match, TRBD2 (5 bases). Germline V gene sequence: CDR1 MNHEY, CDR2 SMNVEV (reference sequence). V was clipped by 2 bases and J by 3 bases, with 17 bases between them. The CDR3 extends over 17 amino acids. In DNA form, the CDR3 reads TGTGCCAGCAGTTTAATTCTAGCAAGGGTACTCTACAATGAGCAGTTCTTC. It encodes CASSLILARVLYNEQFF.

The CDR3 spells CASSLGGSGREDEQFF. For the CDR3, the DNA is TGTGCCAGCAGCTTGGGGGGTAGCGGGAGAGAGGATGAGCAGTTCTTC. The chain links TRBV5-4 to TRBJ2-1, with 9 bases that match TRBD2. V shed 0 bases and J 8 bases; nucleotides not matched to a gene: 9. Germline V gene lookup returns CDR1 SGHNT and CDR2 YYREEE (reference sequence). The CDR3 is made up of 16 amino acids.

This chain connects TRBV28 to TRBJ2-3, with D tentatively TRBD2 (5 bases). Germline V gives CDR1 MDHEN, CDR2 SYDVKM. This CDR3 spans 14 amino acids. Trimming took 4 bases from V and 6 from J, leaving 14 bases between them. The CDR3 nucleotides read TGTGCCAGCAGTTCACGGACTCCTCAGGATACGCAGTATTTT. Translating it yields CASSSRTPQDTQYF.